The 25 T cell receptor beta chains presented below share a single source sample, sequenced in a study of cytomegalovirus exposure and HLA in healthy donors. The PCR was carried out with 60 Vbeta primers and 13 Jbeta primers. Sequencing used immunoSEQ multiplex PCR; TCRdb keeps in-frame clones, though not all of them. The sample consists of approximately 160,000 clones, about 84% of them appearing once. The material sequenced was PBMCs. These receptors came from a man in his fifties in good health and CMV-seropositive.

The table lists this clone with a few counts. The chain carries TRBV7-9 and TRBJ1-5, with a weak D call TRBD1 (5 bases). The CDR3 extends over 12 amino acids. The V and J ends lost 3 bases and 11 bases respectively, with 11 bases between them. Germline V gene lookup returns CDR1 SEHNR and CDR2 FQNEAQ (reference sequence). The DNA for the CDR3 is TGTGCCAGCAGCTTCATCGGGGGGACCCAGCATTTT. Translated: CASSFIGGTQHF.

The table lists this clone with a count of one. As DNA, the CDR3 is TGTGCCAGCAGCTCCCCCCGGGGGTCTTATGGCTACACCTTC. Residues: CASSSPRGSYGYTF. The rearrangement links TRBV6-1 to TRBJ1-2, with a tentative D call TRBD1 (5 bases). The CDR3 is made up of 14 amino acids. The V end lost 6 bases, the J end lost 5 bases, and 16 bases lay between the germline ends. Germline V gene lookup returns CDR1 MNHNS and CDR2 SASEGT.

This rearrangement joins TRBV5-1 to TRBJ2-7, with 7 bases identical to TRBD1. V shed 6 bases and J 1 base; nucleotides not matched to a gene: 7. Germline-derived CDR1 and CDR2 are SGHRS and YFSETQ. The CDR3 consists of 14 residues. The CDR3 DNA reads TGCGCCAGCACCCCCGGGACAGCGTCCTACGAGCAGTACTTC. Protein sequence: CASTPGTASYEQYF.

On this clone: One end of the junction fails to match germline, which may point to a read error. The rearrangement links TRBV7-7 to TRBJ2-3; 15 nucleotides agree with TRBD2. There are 15 residues in the CDR3. Germline values: CDR1 SSHAT, CDR2 FNYEAQ (reference sequence). The chain's CDR3 is CASSAGLAGGDTQYF. The CDR3 DNA follows: TGTGCTAGCAGCGCCGGACTAGCGGGAGGGGATACGCAGTATTTT. Supplemented by reference TRBV7-7 and TRBJ2-3, the full variable domain reads GAGVSQSPRYKVTKRGQDVTLRCDPISSHATLYWYQQALGQGPEFLTYFNYEAQPDKSGLPSDRFSAERPEGSISTLTIQRTEQRDSAMYRCASSAGLAGGDTQYFGPGTRLTVL.

The table lists this clone with a few counts. The chain combines TRBV5-1 with TRBJ2-1, with 8 nucleotides matching TRBD2. Per the germline V gene, CDR1 is SGHRS and CDR2 is YFSETQ. The CDR3 extends over 14 amino acids. V dropped 5 bases and J dropped 4; count of bases not matched to a gene: 5. The CDR3, as DNA: TGCGCCAGCAGTCACGGGGGGGCATACAATGAGCAGTTCTTC. It yields the protein CASSHGGAYNEQFF.

This chain uses TRBV13 with TRBJ1-5; a weak D match, TRBD1 (6 bases). CDR3 length equals 15 residues. V lost 2 bases to trimming and J lost 8 bases, with 16 bases between them. In germline, CDR1 is PRHDT, CDR2 FYEKMQ (reference sequence). The CDR3 here is CASSLKGRGVEPQHF. The CDR3 DNA reads TGTGCCAGCAGCTTAAAGGGCAGGGGCGTGGAGCCCCAGCATTTT.

This chain links TRBV6-1 with TRBJ2-5; 9 bases agree with TRBD1. CDR1 is MNHNS and CDR2 is SASEGT in the germline V gene. The V segment lost 8 bases and the J segment 1 base; nucleotides outside the gene matches: 5. CDR3 length equals 14 residues. The CDR3 sequence is CASHRDRAQETQYF. CDR3 in DNA: TGTGCCAGCCACCGGGACAGGGCCCAAGAGACCCAGTACTTC.

The rearrangement uses TRBV5-1 and TRBJ2-1, with 8 bases fitting TRBD2. This CDR3 region has 14 residues. Trimming at V came to 1 base and at J to 8 bases, leaving 5 bases not matched to a gene. CDR1 SGHRS and CDR2 YFSETQ come from the germline V gene. The CDR3 region has the DNA TGCGCCAGCAGCTTGAACGGGGGGGTGGATGAGCAGTTCTTC. This gives the protein CASSLNGGVDEQFF.

The DNA for the CDR3 is TGTGCCAGCAGCGGCCGGGACAGGTCCCCCAATGAGCAGTTCTTC. It yields the protein CASSGRDRSPNEQFF. V usage is TRBV7-9 and J usage is TRBJ2-1; TRBD1 matches at 8 bases. Germline CDR1 and CDR2: SEHNR and FQNEAQ (reference sequence). The CDR3 spans 15 residues. Losses at the gene ends were 5 bases for V and 6 bases for J; bases not matched to a gene: 9.

The gene calls are TRBV27 and TRBJ2-1; 10 bases agree with TRBD2. Germline assignment: CDR1 MNHEY and CDR2 SMNVEV (reference sequence). The CDR3 consists of 15 residues. With 8 bases clipped from V and 1 base from J, the junction kept 5 bases outside the gene matches. DNA for the CDR3: TGTGCCAGCTCTCCTAGCGGGAGATCCTACAATGAGCAGTTCTTC. Protein: CASSPSGRSYNEQFF.

The V gene is TRBV10-1, the J gene TRBJ2-1, with 8 nucleotides matching TRBD1. J gave up 1 base and V 6 bases, and 5 bases lay outside the gene matches. Looked up from germline, CDR1 is WNHNN and CDR2 is SYGVQD (reference sequence). This CDR3 has 15 amino acids. The CDR3 region is CASSFTGGSYNEQFF. CDR3 in DNA: TGCGCCAGCAGCTTCACAGGGGGGTCCTACAATGAGCAGTTCTTC.

V is TRBV7-9 and J is TRBJ1-2; 9 bases are a match to TRBD1. This CDR3 region has 14 residues. V dropped 3 bases and J dropped 4; count of bases not matched to a gene: 3. Germline V gene sequence: CDR1 SEHNR, CDR2 FQNEAQ (reference sequence). The CDR3 loop reads CASSLGQGVYGYTF. DNA for the CDR3: TGTGCCAGCAGCTTGGGACAGGGAGTCTATGGCTACACCTTC.

This rearrangement joins TRBV18 to TRBJ1-3; perhaps TRBD1 as D (5 bases). V lost 6 bases, J lost 5 bases, and 17 bases lay in between. Germline loops: CDR1 KGHSH, CDR2 LQKENI. This CDR3 comprises 15 residues. The CDR3 bases are TGTGCCAGCTCGCCTGCCGGGGGACTACGAAACACCATATATTTT. This encodes CASSPAGGLRNTIYF. The full variable domain, in which reference TRBV18 and TRBJ1-3 provide the parts outside the CDR3, is NAGVMQNPRHLVRRRGQEARLRCSPMKGHSHVYWYRQLPEEGLKFMVYLQKENIIDESGMPKERFSAEFPKEGPSILRIQQVVRGDSAAYFCASSPAGGLRNTIYFGEGSWLTVV.

This chain links TRBV6-1 with TRBJ2-7; D call uncertain. Trimming stripped 3 bases from V and 3 bases from J, with 3 bases between. CDR3 length equals 11 residues. Germline CDR1 reads MNHNS; CDR2 reads SASEGT. As DNA, the CDR3 is TGTGCCAGCAGTGATTACTACGAGCAGTACTTC. It yields the protein CASSDYYEQYF.

The J gene is TRBJ1-1, the V gene TRBV18, with 7 bases fitting TRBD1. Germline assignment: CDR1 KGHSH and CDR2 LQKENI. V lost 4 bases to trimming and J lost 1 base; unmatched junction nucleotides: 6. The CDR3 is made up of 15 amino acids. CDR3 in amino acids: CASSQGSGGNTEAFF. The CDR3 nucleotides are TGTGCCAGCTCACAGGGATCAGGGGGGAACACTGAAGCTTTCTTT. Full variable domain (outside the CDR3, taken from reference TRBV18 and TRBJ1-1): NAGVMQNPRHLVRRRGQEARLRCSPMKGHSHVYWYRQLPEEGLKFMVYLQKENIIDESGMPKERFSAEFPKEGPSILRIQQVVRGDSAAYFCASSQGSGGNTEAFFGQGTRLTVV.

The chain couples TRBV7-2 to TRBJ2-5; 10 positions match TRBD1. The V gene end was trimmed by 4 bases and the J gene end by 3 bases; junction bases not matched to a gene: 5. The CDR3 contains 15 residues. The germline gives CDR1 SGHTA, CDR2 FQGNSA. CDR3: CASSSSGTGEETQYF. The CDR3, as DNA: TGTGCCAGCAGCTCCTCCGGGACAGGGGAAGAGACCCAGTACTTC.

The CDR3 DNA follows: TGTGCCAGCAGCTTAGGACAGTGGAGGGCTCTCGAGCAGTACTTC. Protein product: CASSLGQWRALEQYF. The chain joins TRBV7-2 to TRBJ2-7, with D tentatively TRBD2 (6 bases). The CDR3 contains 15 residues. Germline V gene sequence: CDR1 SGHTA, CDR2 FQGNSA. Trimming shortened V by 1 base and J by 6 bases, and 16 bases separated the two germline ends. Full variable domain (remainder filled in from reference TRBV7-2 and TRBJ2-7): GAGVSQSPSNKVTEKGKDVELRCDPISGHTALYWYRQSLGQGLEFLIYFQGNSAPDKSGLPSDRFSAERTGGSVSTLTIQRTQQEDSAVYLCASSLGQWRALEQYFGPGTRLTVT.

The chain employs TRBV30 and TRBJ1-2; D uncertain. Trimming removed 1 base from V and 5 bases from J, with 17 bases in between. Germline-derived CDR1 and CDR2 are GTSNPN and SVGIG (reference sequence). This CDR3 spans 15 amino acids. The CDR3 DNA is TGTGCCTGGAGTGGCCCGCCCCCCCCCTATTATGGCTACACCTTC. This sequence encodes CAWSGPPPPYYGYTF.

The chain joins TRBV11-1 to TRBJ2-1, with 10 bases matching TRBD2. This CDR3 spans 15 amino acids. The V segment lost 2 bases and the J segment 7 bases; nucleotides outside the gene matches: 5. Germline CDR1 and CDR2: SGHAT and FQDESV (reference sequence). The CDR3 loop reads CASSLLAGAGNEQFF. Here the CDR3 DNA reads TGTGCCAGCAGCTTACTAGCGGGAGCGGGGAATGAGCAGTTCTTC.

V is TRBV28 and J is TRBJ2-3; D gene uncertain. CDR1 and CDR2 (germline): MDHEN, SYDVKM. The CDR3 has 14 amino acids. Trimming took 2 bases from V and 2 from J, leaving 8 bases between them. The CDR3 region has the DNA TGTGCCAGCAGTTTAGAGCCCTACACAGATACGCAGTATTTT. Its protein product is CASSLEPYTDTQYF.

The chain is built from TRBV5-1 and TRBJ1-1; D uncertain. Trimming shortened V by 0 bases and J by 4 bases, and 13 bases separated the two germline ends. CDR1 and CDR2 from the germline V gene are SGHRS and YFSETQ. This CDR3 region has 15 residues. In nucleotides, the CDR3 is TGCGCCAGCAGCTTGGAGGCCGGGTCGGGCACTGAAGCTTTCTTT. The encoded protein is CASSLEAGSGTEAFF. Complete variable domain (other parts from reference TRBV5-1 and TRBJ1-1): KAGVTQTPRYLIKTRGQQVTLSCSPISGHRSVSWYQQTPGQGLQFLFEYFSETQRNKGNFPGRFSGRQFSNSRSEMNVSTLELGDSALYLCASSLEAGSGTEAFFGQGTRLTVV.

The CDR3 loop reads CASSPQRDYAGELFF. The CDR3 DNA reads TGCGCCAGCAGCCCCCAGCGAGACTACGCCGGGGAGCTGTTTTTT. The chain links TRBV5-1 to TRBJ2-2; a weak D match, TRBD2 (5 bases). This CDR3 region has 15 residues. CDR1 and CDR2 from the germline V gene are SGHRS and YFSETQ. V lost 4 bases and J 6 bases, leaving 16 bases between the germline ends.

The V gene is TRBV6-6, the J gene TRBJ1-2; D is unclear. Trimming removed 9 bases from V and 5 bases from J, with 22 bases in between. Germline CDR1 reads MNHNY; CDR2 reads SVGAGI (reference sequence). The CDR3 contains 15 residues. The CDR3 region has the DNA TGTGCCAGTATACGGGAGGGCCCAAGGAAGTATGGCTACACCTTC. Protein product: CASIREGPRKYGYTF.

This chain uses TRBV27 with TRBJ1-2, with TRBD1 as a possible D gene (5 bases). The CDR3 is 14 amino acids. Germline V lookup: CDR1 MNHEY, CDR2 SMNVEV (reference sequence). Trimming left V 2 bases short and J 5 bases short, with 12 bases between. CDR3 amino acids: CASSLRGDSYGYTF. The CDR3 DNA follows: TGTGCCAGCAGTTTAAGGGGCGACAGTTATGGCTACACCTTC.

CDR3 nucleotides: TGCGCCAGCAGCATACAGGGGCCCCAAGAGACCCAGTACTTC. Protein sequence: CASSIQGPQETQYF. The V gene is TRBV5-1, the J gene TRBJ2-5; TRBD1 matches 7 bases. Germline trimming cut 4 bases from V and 1 base from J; bases unmatched to any gene: 4. The V gene's germline CDR1 is SGHRS and CDR2 YFSETQ. The CDR3 sequence is 14 residues long.